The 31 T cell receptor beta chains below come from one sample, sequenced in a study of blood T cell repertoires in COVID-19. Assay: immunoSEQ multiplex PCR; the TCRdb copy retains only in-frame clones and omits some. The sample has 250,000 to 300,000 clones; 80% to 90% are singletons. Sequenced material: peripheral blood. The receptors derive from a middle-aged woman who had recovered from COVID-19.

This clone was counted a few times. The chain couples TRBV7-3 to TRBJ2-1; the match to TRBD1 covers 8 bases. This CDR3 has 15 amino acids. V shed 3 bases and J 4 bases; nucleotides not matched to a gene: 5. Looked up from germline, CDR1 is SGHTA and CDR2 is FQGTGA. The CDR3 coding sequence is TGTGCCAGCAGCTTGGGGCAGGGGGCATACAATGAGCAGTTCTTC. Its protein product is CASSLGQGAYNEQFF.

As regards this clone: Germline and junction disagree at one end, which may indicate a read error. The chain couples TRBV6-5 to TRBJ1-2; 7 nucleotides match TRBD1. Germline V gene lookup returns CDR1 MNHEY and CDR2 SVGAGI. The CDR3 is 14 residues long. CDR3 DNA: TGTGCCAGCAGTTGGGGACAGTCTAAATATGGCTACACCTTC. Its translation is CASSWGQSKYGYTF.

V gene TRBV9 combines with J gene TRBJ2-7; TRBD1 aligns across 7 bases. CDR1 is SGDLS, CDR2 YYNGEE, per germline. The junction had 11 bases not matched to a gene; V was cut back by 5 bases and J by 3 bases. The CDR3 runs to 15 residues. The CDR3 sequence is CASRALDRENYEQYF. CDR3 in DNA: TGTGCCAGCAGAGCCTTAGACAGGGAGAACTACGAGCAGTACTTC.

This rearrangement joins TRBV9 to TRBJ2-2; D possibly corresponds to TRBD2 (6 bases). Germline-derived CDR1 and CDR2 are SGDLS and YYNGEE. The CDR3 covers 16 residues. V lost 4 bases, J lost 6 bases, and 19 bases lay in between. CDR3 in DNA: TGTGCCAGCAGCCCCCGCGGGGCCCGCAGGTCCGGGGAGCTGTTTTTT. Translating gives CASSPRGARRSGELFF. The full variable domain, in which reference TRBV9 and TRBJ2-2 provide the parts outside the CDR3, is DSGVTQTPKHLITATGQRVTLRCSPRSGDLSVYWYQQSLDQGLQFLIQYYNGEERAKGNILERFSAQQFPDLHSELNLSSLELGDSALYFCASSPRGARRSGELFFGEGSRLTVL.

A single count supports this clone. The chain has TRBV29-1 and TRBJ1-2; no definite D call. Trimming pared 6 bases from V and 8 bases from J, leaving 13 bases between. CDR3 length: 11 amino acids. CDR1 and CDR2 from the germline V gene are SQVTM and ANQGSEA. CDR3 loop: CSVGGWRGYTF. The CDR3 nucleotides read TGCAGCGTCGGTGGGTGGCGGGGCTACACCTTC.

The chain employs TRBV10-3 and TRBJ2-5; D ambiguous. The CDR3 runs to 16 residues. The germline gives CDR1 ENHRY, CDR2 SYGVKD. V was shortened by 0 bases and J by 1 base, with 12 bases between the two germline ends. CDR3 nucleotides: TGTGCCATCAGTGAGTCGCTGACACAGTCCCAAGAGACCCAGTACTTC. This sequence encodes CAISESLTQSQETQYF.

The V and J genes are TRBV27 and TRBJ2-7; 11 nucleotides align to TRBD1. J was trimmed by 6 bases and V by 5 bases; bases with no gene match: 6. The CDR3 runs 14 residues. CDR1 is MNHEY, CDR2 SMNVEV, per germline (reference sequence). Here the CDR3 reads CASSHGTGGREQYF. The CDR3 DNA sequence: TGTGCCAGCAGTCATGGGACAGGGGGTCGCGAGCAGTACTTC.

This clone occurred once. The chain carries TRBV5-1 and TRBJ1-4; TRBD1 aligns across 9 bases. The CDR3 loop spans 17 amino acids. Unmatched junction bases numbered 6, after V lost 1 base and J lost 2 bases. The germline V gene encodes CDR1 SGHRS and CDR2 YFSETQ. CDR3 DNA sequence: TGCGCCAGCAGCTTGACAGGGGGCCATCGGACTAATGAAAAACTGTTTTTT. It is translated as CASSLTGGHRTNEKLFF.

CDR3 sequence reads: CASGAGNMNTEAFF. Here the CDR3 DNA reads TGTGCATCTGGGGCAGGGAATATGAACACTGAAGCTTTCTTT. This rearrangement joins TRBV19 to TRBJ1-1; TRBD1 is a possible D gene (5 bases). The CDR3 is 14 amino acids. Germline assignment: CDR1 LNHDA and CDR2 SQIVND (reference sequence).

The DNA of the CDR3 is TGTGCCAGCACCTTGGACACAAGCCCTTATGGCTACACCTTC. It specifies CASTLDTSPYGYTF. V usage is TRBV7-2 and J usage is TRBJ1-2, with a weak D call TRBD1 (5 bases). The germline V gene encodes CDR1 SGHTA and CDR2 FQGNSA. V gave up 7 bases and J gave up 5 bases, with 17 bases separating them. The CDR3 extends over 14 amino acids.

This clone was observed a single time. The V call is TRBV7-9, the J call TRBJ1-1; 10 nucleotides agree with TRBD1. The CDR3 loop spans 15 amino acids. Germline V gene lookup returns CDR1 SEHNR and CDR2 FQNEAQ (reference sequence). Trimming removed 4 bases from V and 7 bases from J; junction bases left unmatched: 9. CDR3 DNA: TGTGCCAGCAGCTACATAGACAGGGGGCTAGGTGAAGCTTTCTTT. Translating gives CASSYIDRGLGEAFF.

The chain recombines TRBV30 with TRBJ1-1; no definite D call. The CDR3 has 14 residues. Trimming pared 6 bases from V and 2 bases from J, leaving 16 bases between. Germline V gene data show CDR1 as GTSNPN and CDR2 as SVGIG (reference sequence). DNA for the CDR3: TGTGCCTGCCCTAGGACTCCGACCAACACTGAAGCTTTCTTT. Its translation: CACPRTPTNTEAFF.

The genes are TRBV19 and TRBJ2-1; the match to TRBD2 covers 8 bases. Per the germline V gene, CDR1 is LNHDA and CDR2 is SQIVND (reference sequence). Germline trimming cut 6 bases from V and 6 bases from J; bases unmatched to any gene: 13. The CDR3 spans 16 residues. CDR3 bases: TGTGCCAGTAGCTATATAGCGGGGCGGGGGGCCAATGAGCAGTTCTTC. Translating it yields CASSYIAGRGANEQFF.

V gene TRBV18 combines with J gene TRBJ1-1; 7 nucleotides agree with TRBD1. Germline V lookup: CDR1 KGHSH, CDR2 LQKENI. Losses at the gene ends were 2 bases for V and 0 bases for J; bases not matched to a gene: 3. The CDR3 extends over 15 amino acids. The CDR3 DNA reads TGTGCCAGCTCACCAGACAGGGTAATGAACACTGAAGCTTTCTTT. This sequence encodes CASSPDRVMNTEAFF.

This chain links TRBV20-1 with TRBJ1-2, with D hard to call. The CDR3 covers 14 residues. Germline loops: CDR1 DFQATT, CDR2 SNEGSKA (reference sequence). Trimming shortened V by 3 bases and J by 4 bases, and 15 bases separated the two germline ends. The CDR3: CSASVWELGYGYTF. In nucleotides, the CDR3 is TGCAGTGCTAGTGTGTGGGAGCTGGGCTATGGCTACACCTTC.

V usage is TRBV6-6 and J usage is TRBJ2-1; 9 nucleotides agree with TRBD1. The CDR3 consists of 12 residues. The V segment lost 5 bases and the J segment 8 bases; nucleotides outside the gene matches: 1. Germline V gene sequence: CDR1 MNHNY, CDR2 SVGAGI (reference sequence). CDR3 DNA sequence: TGTGCCAGCAGTGGGGACAGGGATGAGCAGTTCTTC. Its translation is CASSGDRDEQFF.

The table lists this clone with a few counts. CDR3 nucleotide sequence: TGTGCCAGCGTTCGGACAGGGATGAACACTGAAGCTTTCTTT. This sequence encodes CASVRTGMNTEAFF. The chain joins TRBV2 to TRBJ1-1, with 8 nucleotides matching TRBD1. This CDR3 has 14 amino acids. Trimming removed 8 bases from V and 0 bases from J; junction bases left unmatched: 5. CDR1 and CDR2 (germline): SNHLY, FYNNEI.

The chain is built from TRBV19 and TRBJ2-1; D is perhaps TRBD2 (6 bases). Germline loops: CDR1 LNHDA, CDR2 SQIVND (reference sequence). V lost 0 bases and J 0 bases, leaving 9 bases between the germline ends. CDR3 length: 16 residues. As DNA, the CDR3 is TGTGCCAGTAGTATAGACGGGACTGCCTCCTACAATGAGCAGTTCTTC. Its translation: CASSIDGTASYNEQFF.

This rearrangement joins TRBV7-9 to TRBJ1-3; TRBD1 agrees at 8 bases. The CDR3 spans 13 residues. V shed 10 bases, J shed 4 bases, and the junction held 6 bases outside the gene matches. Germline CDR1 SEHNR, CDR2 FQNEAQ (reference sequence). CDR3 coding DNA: TGTGCCAATCAGGGGGCGCAAGGAAACACCATATATTTT. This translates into CANQGAQGNTIYF. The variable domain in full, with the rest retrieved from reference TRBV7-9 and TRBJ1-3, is DTGVSQNPRHKITKRGQNVTFRCDPISEHNRLYWYRQTLGQGPEFLTYFQNEAQLEKSRLLSDRFSAERPKGSFSTLEIQRTEQGDSAMYLCANQGAQGNTIYFGEGSWLTVV.

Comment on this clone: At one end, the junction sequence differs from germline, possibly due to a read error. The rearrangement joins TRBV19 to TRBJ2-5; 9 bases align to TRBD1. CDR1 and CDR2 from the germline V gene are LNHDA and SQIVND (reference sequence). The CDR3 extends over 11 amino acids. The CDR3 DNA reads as TGTGCCAGTAGTGACCGGGACAGGGTCAACTTC. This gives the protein CASSDRDRVNF.

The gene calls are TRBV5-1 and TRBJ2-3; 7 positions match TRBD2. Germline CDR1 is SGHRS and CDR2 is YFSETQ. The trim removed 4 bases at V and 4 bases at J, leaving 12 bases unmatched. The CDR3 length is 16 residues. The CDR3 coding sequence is TGCGCCAGCAGCGGGGGAGGAAGCGGGGTCGCAGATACGCAGTATTTT. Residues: CASSGGGSGVADTQYF. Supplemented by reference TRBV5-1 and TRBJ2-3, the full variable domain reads KAGVTQTPRYLIKTRGQQVTLSCSPISGHRSVSWYQQTPGQGLQFLFEYFSETQRNKGNFPGRFSGRQFSNSRSEMNVSTLELGDSALYLCASSGGGSGVADTQYFGPGTRLTVL.

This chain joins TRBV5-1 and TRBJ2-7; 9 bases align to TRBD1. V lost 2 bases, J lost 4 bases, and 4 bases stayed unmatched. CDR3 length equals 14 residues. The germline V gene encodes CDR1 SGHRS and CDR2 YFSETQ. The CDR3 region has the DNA TGCGCCAGCAGCTTACAGGGGGCCCGTTACGAGCAGTACTTC. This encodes CASSLQGARYEQYF.

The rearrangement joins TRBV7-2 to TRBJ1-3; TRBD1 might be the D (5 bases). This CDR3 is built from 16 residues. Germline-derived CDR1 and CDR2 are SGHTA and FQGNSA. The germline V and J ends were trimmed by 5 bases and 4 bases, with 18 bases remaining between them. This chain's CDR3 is CASSQVYEAGGNTIYF. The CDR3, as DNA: TGTGCCAGCAGCCAGGTGTATGAGGCAGGGGGAAACACCATATATTTT.

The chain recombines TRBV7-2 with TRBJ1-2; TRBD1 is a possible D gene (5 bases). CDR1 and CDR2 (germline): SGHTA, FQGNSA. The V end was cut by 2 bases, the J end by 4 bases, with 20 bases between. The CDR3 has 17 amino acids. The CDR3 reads CASSLRLLVGGGYGYTF. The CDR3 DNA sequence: TGTGCCAGCAGCTTACGCCTGCTGGTGGGGGGTGGCTATGGCTACACCTTC.

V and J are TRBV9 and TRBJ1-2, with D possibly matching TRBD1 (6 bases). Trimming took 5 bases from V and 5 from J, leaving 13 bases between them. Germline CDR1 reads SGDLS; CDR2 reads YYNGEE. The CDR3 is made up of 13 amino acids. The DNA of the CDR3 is TGTGCCAGCAGATCACGCCAGGGGTATGGCTACACCTTC. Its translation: CASRSRQGYGYTF.

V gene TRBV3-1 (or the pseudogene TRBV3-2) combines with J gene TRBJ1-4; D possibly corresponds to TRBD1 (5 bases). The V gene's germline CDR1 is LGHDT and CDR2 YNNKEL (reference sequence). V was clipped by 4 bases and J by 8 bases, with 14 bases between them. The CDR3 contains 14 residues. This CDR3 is CASSLNSGAEKLFF. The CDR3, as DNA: TGTGCCAGCAGCCTTAACAGTGGGGCGGAAAAACTGTTTTTT.

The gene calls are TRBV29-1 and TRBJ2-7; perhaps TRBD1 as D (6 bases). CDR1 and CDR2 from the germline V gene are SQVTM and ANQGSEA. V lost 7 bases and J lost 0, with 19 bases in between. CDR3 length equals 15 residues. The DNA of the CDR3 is TGCAGCGCCCAAGGCGGACAGAGCTTCTCCTACGAGCAGTACTTC. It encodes CSAQGGQSFSYEQYF.

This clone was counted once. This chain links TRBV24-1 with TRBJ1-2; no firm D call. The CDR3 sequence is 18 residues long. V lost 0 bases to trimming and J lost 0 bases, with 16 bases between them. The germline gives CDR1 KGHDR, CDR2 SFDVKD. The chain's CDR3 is CATSDLWSEGSANYGYTF. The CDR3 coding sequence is TGTGCCACCAGTGATTTGTGGTCAGAGGGCTCGGCTAACTATGGCTACACCTTC.

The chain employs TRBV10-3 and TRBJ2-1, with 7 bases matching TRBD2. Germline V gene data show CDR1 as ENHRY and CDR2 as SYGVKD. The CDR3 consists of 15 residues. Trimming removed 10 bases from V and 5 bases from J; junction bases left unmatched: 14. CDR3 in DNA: TGTGCCACTTTTACCGCAGCGGGGCTACACAATGAGCAGTTCTTC. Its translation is CATFTAAGLHNEQFF.

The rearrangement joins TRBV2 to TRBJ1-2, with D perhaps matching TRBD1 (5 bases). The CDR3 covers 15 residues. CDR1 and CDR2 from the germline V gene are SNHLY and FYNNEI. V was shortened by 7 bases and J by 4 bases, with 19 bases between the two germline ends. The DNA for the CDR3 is TGTGCCAGCACCATCTCGGGGGTTGGGGTCTATGGCTACACCTTC. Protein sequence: CASTISGVGVYGYTF.

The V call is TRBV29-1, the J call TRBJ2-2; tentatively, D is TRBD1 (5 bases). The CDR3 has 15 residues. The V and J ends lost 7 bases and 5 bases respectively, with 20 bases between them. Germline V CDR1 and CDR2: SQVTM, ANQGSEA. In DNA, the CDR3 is TGCAGCGCCGCCCTCGGGCAGGGTAGGACCGGGGAGCTGTTTTTT. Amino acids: CSAALGQGRTGELFF.